What follows are 25 T cell receptor beta chains derived from one specimen sequenced in a study of breast tumors, draining lymph nodes, adjacent tissues. Via MiXCR, TCRdb re-called the multiplex PCR reads, giving one row per CDR3 protein. This sample has some 110,000 distinct CDR3 sequences, with more than 30% found just once. Samples came from axillary lymph nodes draining the breast cancer. Sequencing used axillary lymph node tissue. The receptors originated from a female donor with breast cancer. Some clones in this sample may be carry-over from other donors' samples.

This clonotype came up many times. The chain uses TRBV10-3 and TRBJ2-1; 9 positions match TRBD1. The CDR3 runs 14 residues. Per germline, CDR1 ENHRY and CDR2 SYGVKD. The V and J ends lost 10 bases and 8 bases, in that order; junction bases with no gene match: 12. The CDR3 loop is CATTEGTGYDEQFF. The CDR3 bases are TGTGCCACGACCGAAGGGACAGGGTACGATGAGCAGTTCTTC.

This clonotype was found many times. The chain has TRBV4-3 and TRBJ2-2; 7 bases agree with TRBD2. The junction had 3 bases not matched to a gene; V was cut back by 1 base and J by 4 bases. There are 15 residues in the CDR3. The germline V gene encodes CDR1 LGHNA and CDR2 YSLEER. CDR3 sequence (DNA): TGCGCCAGCAGCCAAGGACTAGCTACCACCGGGGAGCTGTTTTTT. Its translation: CASSQGLATTGELFF.

This clonotype was seen just once. Because it lacks the conserved phenylalanine or tryptophan at the end, this CDR3 is likely a read error. The gene calls are TRBV19 and TRBJ2-7; maybe TRBD2 (5 bases). V lost 3 bases to trimming and J lost 4 bases, with 13 bases between them. The CDR3 spans 14 residues. The V gene's germline CDR1 is LNHDA and CDR2 SQIVND (reference sequence). CDR3 residues: CASSIGPADYEQYL. The CDR3 DNA reads as TGTGCCAGTAGTATTGGACCAGCGGATTACGAGCAGTACCTC.

There are many counts of this clonotype. The chain is built from TRBV7-9 and TRBJ1-3; D is undetermined. In germline, CDR1 is SEHNR, CDR2 FQNEAQ (reference sequence). The V gene lost 0 bases and the J gene lost 4 bases, with 10 bases spanning the gap. CDR3 length equals 15 residues. CDR3 DNA: TGTGCCAGCAGCTTAGCGCGGACGTCCGGAAACACCATATATTTT. Its translation is CASSLARTSGNTIYF.

This clonotype appeared many times. This sequence joins TRBV7-2 and TRBJ2-5, with D perhaps TRBD2 (5 bases). V was trimmed by 4 bases and J by 4 bases, leaving 13 bases between them. Germline loops: CDR1 SGHTA, CDR2 FQGNSA. The CDR3 has 14 residues. CDR3 coding DNA: TGTGCCAGCAGCTCTAGATCGGGGAGAGAGACCCAGTACTTC. Protein product: CASSSRSGRETQYF.

This clonotype was recorded many times. The rearrangement links TRBV19 to TRBJ2-1, with 8 bases identical to TRBD2. Losses at the gene ends were 6 bases for V and 5 bases for J; bases not matched to a gene: 12. The CDR3 loop spans 16 amino acids. Germline CDR1 is LNHDA and CDR2 is SQIVND (reference sequence). The CDR3 sequence is CASSVPGGPNHNEQFF. In DNA form, the CDR3 reads TGTGCCAGTAGCGTCCCGGGAGGGCCGAATCACAATGAGCAGTTCTTC.

This clonotype was observed at least ten times. The chain uses TRBV20-1 and TRBJ2-3; 7 bases are a match to TRBD2. Trimming at V came to 3 bases and at J to 6 bases, leaving 6 bases not matched to a gene. The germline V gene encodes CDR1 DFQATT and CDR2 SNEGSKA (reference sequence). The CDR3 length is 13 residues. CDR3 nucleotides: TGCAGTGCTAGCGCGGGGGTGGTGGATACGCAGTATTTT. Translated, it gives CSASAGVVDTQYF.

In the case of this clonotype: The CDR3 ends on some other residue instead of the conserved phenylalanine or tryptophan, so this is likely a read error. The V and J genes are TRBV7-9 and TRBJ1-2; D gene uncertain. V was pared by 3 bases and J by 4 bases, with 9 bases between. The CDR3 is made up of 13 amino acids. Germline loops: CDR1 SEHNR, CDR2 FQNEAQ (reference sequence). The CDR3 is CASSLDDFYGYTL. The CDR3 DNA is TGTGCCAGCAGCTTGGACGATTTCTATGGCTACACCCTC.

V gene TRBV6-2 or TRBV6-3 combines with J gene TRBJ1-1, with D perhaps matching TRBD1 (5 bases). The CDR3 consists of 14 residues. CDR1 and CDR2 from the germline V gene are MNHEY and SVGEGT. The ends were cut back, 4 bases at V and 10 bases at J, with 19 bases in the middle. The CDR3 DNA sequence: TGTGCCAGCAGTTCTCCAGGACACGGCTCACGAGCTTTCTTT. Its protein product is CASSSPGHGSRAFF.

As to this clonotype: A junction end diverges from the germline sequence, so it may reflect a read error. The gene calls are TRBV20-1 and TRBJ2-1; the D is unclear. Germline CDR1 reads DFQATT; CDR2 reads SNEGSKA (reference sequence). The CDR3 sequence is 12 residues long. In DNA, the CDR3 is TGCAGTGCTGGGTTCCCGAACAATGAGCCGTTCTTC. It translates to CSAGFPNNEPFF.

This clonotype has a count of ten or more. This sequence joins TRBV19 and TRBJ2-5, with D perhaps given as TRBD1 or TRBD2 (6 bases each). The CDR3 has 17 residues. V was pared by 5 bases and J by 5 bases, with 24 bases between. CDR1 and CDR2 (germline): LNHDA, SQIVND (reference sequence). CDR3 DNA: TGTGCCAGTAGTTGGAGGGTCCGGTCGGGGGCTGCGGAGACCCAGTACTTC. Translated, it gives CASSWRVRSGAAETQYF.

On this clonotype: Germline and junction disagree at one end, which may indicate a read error. The J gene is TRBJ1-1, the V gene TRBV19, with D hard to call. Germline CDR1 is LNHDA and CDR2 is SQIVND (reference sequence). The CDR3 loop spans 17 amino acids. Written as DNA, the CDR3 is TGTGCCGGTAGCGCTTACTCCGGGAGTTATCTGAACACTGAAGCTTTCTTT. Amino acids: CAGSAYSGSYLNTEAFF.

There are many counts of this clonotype. V gene TRBV20-1 combines with J gene TRBJ1-5, with 8 bases that match TRBD1. Germline lookup yields CDR1 DFQATT and CDR2 SNEGSKA (reference sequence). V lost 2 bases and J lost 5; bases outside the gene matches: 5. This CDR3 comprises 14 residues. CDR3 residues: CSARFGTGYQPQHF. Written as DNA, the CDR3 is TGCAGTGCTAGATTCGGGACAGGTTATCAGCCCCAGCATTTT.

This chain uses TRBV20-1 with TRBJ1-3; 8 positions match TRBD1. Germline CDR1 is DFQATT and CDR2 is SNEGSKA (reference sequence). The CDR3 length is 11 residues. Trimming at V came to 7 bases and at J to 4 bases, leaving 0 bases not matched to a gene. The CDR3 nucleotides are TGCAGTGGGACAGGGGGAAACACCATATATTTT. It codes for CSGTGGNTIYF.

In this sample, this clonotype turned up many times. This chain links TRBV2 with TRBJ1-2, with D possibly being TRBD1 (6 bases). This CDR3 comprises 16 residues. V was shortened by 6 bases and J by 3 bases, with 20 bases between the two germline ends. Germline lookup yields CDR1 SNHLY and CDR2 FYNNEI. The CDR3 bases are TGTGCCAGCAGCGCCGAACGTCAGGGGCTCTACTATGGCTACACCTTC. Translation: CASSAERQGLYYGYTF. The variable domain in full, with the rest retrieved from reference TRBV2 and TRBJ1-2, is EPEVTQTPSHQVTQMGQEVILRCVPISNHLYFYWYRQILGQKVEFLVSFYNNEISEKSEIFDDQFSVERPDGSNFTLKIRSTKLEDSAMYFCASSAERQGLYYGYTFGSGTRLTVV.

Of note for this clonotype: A junction end diverges from the germline sequence, so it may reflect a read error. CDR3 loop: CASSQSRRGQETHYF. CDR3 bases: TGTGCTAGCAGCCAAAGTAGGAGGGGACAAGAGACCCACTACTTC. The genes are TRBV14 and TRBJ2-5; D possibly uses TRBD1 or TRBD2 (6 bases each). The CDR3 runs to 15 residues. Germline V CDR1 and CDR2: SGHDN, FVKESK.

This clonotype came up once. One end of the junction varies from germline; a read error may be responsible. The chain combines TRBV2 with TRBJ2-3, with D perhaps matching TRBD2 (6 bases). Germline V CDR1 and CDR2: SNHLY, FYNNEI. There are 14 residues in the CDR3. The CDR3 bases are TGCGCCAGGACCGGGACTGGCGGGTCAGATACGCAGTATTTT. Its protein is CARTGTGGSDTQYF.

This clonotype appeared many times. CDR3 in amino acids: CASRWQGNEQFF. The CDR3 bases are TGTGCCAGCAGGTGGCAGGGGAATGAGCAGTTCTTC. V gene TRBV6-2 or TRBV6-3 combines with J gene TRBJ2-1, with D tentatively TRBD1 (6 bases). V lost 6 bases, J lost 7 bases, and 10 bases lay in between. This CDR3 is built from 12 residues. Germline CDR1 and CDR2: MNHEY and SVGEGT.

This clonotype was found many times. The J gene is TRBJ1-3, the V gene TRBV4-1, with 7 positions matching TRBD1. Germline-derived CDR1 and CDR2 are MGHRA and YSYEKL. J gave up 0 bases and V 4 bases, and 9 bases lay outside the gene matches. CDR3 length: 17 amino acids. The DNA for the CDR3 is TGCGCCAGCAGCCCAACAGCGACAGGGTACTCTGGAAACACCATATATTTT. This gives the protein CASSPTATGYSGNTIYF.

The chain carries TRBV29-1 and TRBJ2-7, with no clear D. The germline V and J ends were trimmed by 7 bases and 0 bases, with 7 bases remaining between them. Germline CDR1 is SQVTM and CDR2 is ANQGSEA. The CDR3 contains 11 residues. The CDR3 loop reads CSETASYEQYF. DNA for the CDR3: TGCAGCGAGACGGCCTCCTACGAGCAGTACTTC.

This clonotype was picked up many times. The chain has TRBV7-3 and TRBJ2-7; D is unresolved. V was trimmed by 5 bases and J by 4 bases, leaving 3 bases between them. This CDR3 is built from 10 residues. The germline V gene has CDR1 SGHTA and CDR2 FQGTGA. Here the CDR3 DNA reads TGTGCCAGCAGCCTATACGAGCAGTACTTC. Protein: CASSLYEQYF.

This clonotype appeared once. The conserved phenylalanine or tryptophan normally closing the CDR3 is absent here, so this likely arose from a read error. This rearrangement joins TRBV15 to TRBJ1-1; the match to TRBD1 covers 7 bases. The CDR3 contains 18 residues. Trimming removed 6 bases from V and 5 bases from J; junction bases left unmatched: 21. Germline V gene lookup returns CDR1 LNHNV and CDR2 YYDKDF (reference sequence). This CDR3 is CATRESWGQNFLRTEAFL. In nucleotides, the CDR3 is TGTGCCACCAGAGAGAGTTGGGGACAGAACTTTCTCCGGACTGAAGCTTTCTTG.

At least ten counts were recorded for this clonotype. This sequence joins TRBV5-1 and TRBJ1-2; D unclear. Germline CDR1 and CDR2: SGHRS and YFSETQ. This CDR3 has 12 residues. V was trimmed by 1 base and J by 1 base, leaving 2 bases between them. CDR3 in amino acids: CASSLNNYGYTF. The DNA of the CDR3 is TGCGCCAGCAGCTTGAATAACTATGGCTACACCTTC.

This clonotype was detected ten times or more. CDR3 protein: CASSSGTETGQYF. As DNA, the CDR3 is TGTGCCAGCAGTTCCGGGACAGAGACCGGGCAGTACTTC. V gene TRBV6-6 combines with J gene TRBJ2-7; TRBD1 matches 7 bases. This CDR3 region has 13 residues. The ends lost 4 bases at V and 9 bases at J; junction bases unmatched: 9. From germline, CDR1 is MNHNY and CDR2 SVGAGI (reference sequence).

There are many counts of this clonotype. The J gene is TRBJ2-7, the V gene TRBV12-3 or TRBV12-4, with D unclear. The CDR3 has 14 residues. Trimming cost V 6 bases and J 0 bases, with 12 bases left between them. The CDR3 loop reads CASSSDRTSYEQYF. The DNA of the CDR3 is TGTGCCAGCAGCTCCGATCGAACCTCCTACGAGCAGTACTTC.